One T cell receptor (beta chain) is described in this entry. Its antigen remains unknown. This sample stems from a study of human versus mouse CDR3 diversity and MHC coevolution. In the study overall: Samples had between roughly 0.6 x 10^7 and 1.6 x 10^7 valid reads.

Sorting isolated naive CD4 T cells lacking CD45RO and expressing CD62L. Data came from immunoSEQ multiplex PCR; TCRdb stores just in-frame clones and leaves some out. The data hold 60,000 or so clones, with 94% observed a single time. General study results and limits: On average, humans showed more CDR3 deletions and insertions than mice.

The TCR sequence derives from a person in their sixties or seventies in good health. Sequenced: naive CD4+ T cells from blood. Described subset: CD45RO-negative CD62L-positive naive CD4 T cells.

CDR3 region: CASDIWGGSYEQYF. The CDR3 DNA follows: TGTGCCAGCGATATTTGGGGGGGTTCCTACGAGCAGTACTTC. The chain carries TRBV6-1 and TRBJ2-5, with 7 nucleotides matching TRBD2. Matching the DNA end better, TRBJ2-7 makes the J call doubtful. The CDR3 length is 14 residues. The germline gives CDR1 MNHNS, CDR2 SASEGT.